Following are 10 T cell receptor beta chains from one sample sequenced in a study of CD4 T cells in relation to SARS-CoV-2 and coronaviruses. Sequenced by immunoSEQ multiplex PCR; TCRdb stores in-frame clones only, minus some. The table has tens of thousands of clones, 92% seen once. The specimen was naive CD4+ T cells from PBMCs. The sample's subset: naive CD4+ T cells isolated by negative enrichment. All receptors derive from an adult with COVID-19.

This chain connects TRBV7-2 to TRBJ2-7; 7 bases agree with TRBD2. This CDR3 has 14 amino acids. Germline V lookup: CDR1 SGHTA, CDR2 FQGNSA. V shed 5 bases, J shed 0 bases, and the junction held 4 bases outside the gene matches. The CDR3 bases are TGTGCCAGCAGCGCAGCTAGCGGCTCCTACGAGCAGTACTTC. Its protein product is CASSAASGSYEQYF.

To note about this clone: The junction differs from germline at one of its ends, possibly a read error. J is TRBJ2-2 and V is TRBV7-7; tentatively, D is TRBD1 (7 bases). CDR1 is SSHAT, CDR2 FNYEAQ, per germline (reference sequence). CDR3 length: 14 residues. DNA for the CDR3: TGTGCTAGCAGCTTAGGAGGGGGCCCCGGGGAGCTGTTTTTT. Protein: CASSLGGGPGELFF.

The V call is TRBV12-3 or TRBV12-4, the J call TRBJ1-4; D unclear. Trimming pared 6 bases from V and 8 bases from J, leaving 10 bases between. CDR3 length: 12 residues. The CDR3 here is CASSIGGEKLFF. CDR3 nucleotides: TGTGCCAGCAGCATCGGTGGAGAAAAACTGTTTTTT.

The rearrangement joins TRBV30 to TRBJ2-2; possible D gene TRBD2, 5 bases. This CDR3 is built from 14 residues. V was trimmed by 4 bases and J by 4 bases, leaving 13 bases between them. Germline V gene data show CDR1 as GTSNPN and CDR2 as SVGIG (reference sequence). CDR3 nucleotide sequence: TGTGCCTGGACCCTGACTCGGGGCACCGGGGAGCTGTTTTTT. This gives the protein CAWTLTRGTGELFF.

V and J are TRBV11-3 and TRBJ2-3; 8 bases agree with TRBD2. J gave up 0 bases and V 1 base, and 3 bases lay outside the gene matches. Germline loops: CDR1 SGHNT, CDR2 YENEEA. The CDR3 runs to 16 residues. The DNA of the CDR3 is TGTGCCAGCAGCTTAGGTGTAGCGGGAAGCACAGATACGCAGTATTTT. It specifies CASSLGVAGSTDTQYF. Full variable domain (outside the CDR3, taken from reference TRBV11-3 and TRBJ2-3): EAGVVQSPRYKIIEKKQPVAFWCNPISGHNTLYWYLQNLGQGPELLIRYENEEAVDDSQLPKDRFSAERLKGVDSTLKIQPAELGDSAVYLCASSLGVAGSTDTQYFGPGTRLTVL.

The chain carries TRBV24-1 and TRBJ2-5; D not certain. Per the germline V gene, CDR1 is KGHDR and CDR2 is SFDVKD. This CDR3 comprises 12 residues. The V gene lost 4 bases and the J gene lost 8 bases, with 10 bases spanning the gap. CDR3 sequence: CATSDQLDTQYF. In nucleotides, the CDR3 is TGTGCCACCAGTGACCAGTTAGATACCCAGTACTTC.

V gene TRBV7-9 combines with J gene TRBJ2-3; the match to TRBD2 covers 8 bases. The CDR3 is made up of 14 amino acids. In germline, CDR1 is SEHNR, CDR2 FQNEAQ (reference sequence). The ends lost 7 bases at V and 0 bases at J; junction bases unmatched: 3. In DNA, the CDR3 is TGTGCCAGCACGGCTAGCGGGAGCACAGATACGCAGTATTTT. Its protein is CASTASGSTDTQYF. The full variable domain, completed using reference TRBV7-9 and TRBJ2-3, is DTGVSQNPRHKITKRGQNVTFRCDPISEHNRLYWYRQTLGQGPEFLTYFQNEAQLEKSRLLSDRFSAERPKGSFSTLEIQRTEQGDSAMYLCASTASGSTDTQYFGPGTRLTVL.

The chain combines TRBV3-1 (or the pseudogene TRBV3-2) with TRBJ1-6, with 10 bases lining up with TRBD1. Germline-derived CDR1 and CDR2 are LGHDT and YNNKEL (reference sequence). Trimming cost V 1 base and J 8 bases; bases outside gene matches: 8. The CDR3 consists of 17 residues. The CDR3 spells CASSQGTRDRGYSPLHF. For the CDR3, the DNA is TGTGCCAGCAGCCAAGGAACCCGGGACAGGGGATATTCACCCCTCCACTTT.

This chain connects TRBV29-1 to TRBJ2-5, with no clear D. V was clipped by 2 bases and J by 5 bases, with 9 bases between them. The CDR3 consists of 12 residues. Per germline, CDR1 SQVTM and CDR2 ANQGSEA. The CDR3 DNA reads TGCAGCGTTGAACTGTTTGGGGAGACCCAGTACTTC. Amino acid sequence: CSVELFGETQYF.

The V call is TRBV7-9, the J call TRBJ2-1, with TRBD2 matching over 8 bases. The J segment lost 6 bases and the V segment lost 0 bases, leaving 1 base of the junction unmatched. Looked up from germline, CDR1 is SEHNR and CDR2 is FQNEAQ (reference sequence). This CDR3 has 14 amino acids. CDR3 coding DNA: TGTGCCAGCAGCTTAGCGCTAGCGGGCAATGAGCAGTTCTTC. It encodes CASSLALAGNEQFF.